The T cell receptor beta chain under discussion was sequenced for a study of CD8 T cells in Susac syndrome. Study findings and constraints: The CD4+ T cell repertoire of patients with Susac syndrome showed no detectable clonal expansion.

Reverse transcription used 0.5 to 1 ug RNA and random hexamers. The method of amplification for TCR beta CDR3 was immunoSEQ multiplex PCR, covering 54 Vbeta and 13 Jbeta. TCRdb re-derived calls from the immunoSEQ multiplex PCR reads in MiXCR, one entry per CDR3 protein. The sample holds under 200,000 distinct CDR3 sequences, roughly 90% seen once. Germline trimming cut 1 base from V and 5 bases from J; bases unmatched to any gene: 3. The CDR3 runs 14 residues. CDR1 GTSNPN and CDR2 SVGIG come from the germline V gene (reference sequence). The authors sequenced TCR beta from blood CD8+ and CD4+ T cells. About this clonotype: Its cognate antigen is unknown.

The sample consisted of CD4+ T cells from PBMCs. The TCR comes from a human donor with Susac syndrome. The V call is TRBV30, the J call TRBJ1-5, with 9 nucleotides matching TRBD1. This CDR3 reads CAWSGGTGYQPQHF. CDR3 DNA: TGTGCCTGGAGTGGGGGGACAGGGTATCAGCCCCAGCATTTT.